This T cell receptor (beta chain) stems from a study of T cell changes during pregnancy in multiple sclerosis. Sequenced by immunoSEQ multiplex PCR; TCRdb stores in-frame clones only, minus some. Here the sample spans about 69,000 clones, roughly 92% being singletons. With V trimmed by 7 bases and J by 7 bases, 3 bases remained unmatched. The CDR3 loop spans 12 amino acids. Germline CDR1 and CDR2: SGHDT and YYEEEE. The source material was peripheral blood, sampled in the third trimester of pregnancy. This rearrangement joins TRBV5-6 to TRBJ2-7, with TRBD2 identical over 12 bases. This receptor was taken from a female donor in good health, enrolled as a control in a pregnancy study. As DNA, the CDR3 is TGTGCCAGCGCCGGACTAGCGGGGGAGCAGTACTTC. It yields the protein CASAGLAGEQYF.